This TCR beta chain was sequenced in a study of Graves' ophthalmopathy and Graves' hyperthyroidism. Study-wide points: Among expanded thyroid clonotypes above 0.001 frequency, most also occurred in blood.

RNA transcripts were the source from which TCR beta CDR3 regions were amplified. Amplification began with first-round RT-PCR using HTBI primers, then second-round multiplex PCR was performed. One entry per CDR3 protein results from TCRdb running MiXCR on the multiplex PCR reads. The table records some 1.1 million distinct CDR3 sequences, less than 45% of them present only once. The germline V gene encodes CDR1 SGDLS and CDR2 YYNGEE. Deletions cut 0 bases from V and 4 bases from J, with 11 bases between. The CDR3 covers 14 residues. Remarks on this clonotype: Its specificity is unknown.

This rearrangement joins TRBV9 to TRBJ2-7; D might be TRBD1 or TRBD2, each matching 5 bases. The source material was peripheral blood or thyroid tissue (not recorded which). The TCR sequence derives from an adult man with Graves' hyperthyroidism. The CDR3 DNA is TGTGCCAGCAGCGTAGCTTATGAGGGGTACGAGCAGTACTTC. Translating it yields CASSVAYEGYEQYF.